The entry that follows covers one T cell receptor (beta chain) sequence. Its specificity is not known. This record belongs to a study of T-cell memory formation after mild COVID-19. Study-level findings and limits: CD4+ clones that contracted lay mainly in CM and EM; CD8+ ones lay in EMRA.

CDR1 and CDR2 (germline): LNHDA, SQIVND (reference sequence). This CDR3 spans 17 amino acids. The V segment lost 5 bases and the J segment 1 base; nucleotides outside the gene matches: 8. A 5'RACE reaction primed in the constant segment made cDNA libraries of TCR alpha and TCR beta, and these carried sample barcodes and UMIs. Each CDR3 protein is one row after TCRdb ran MiXCR on the 5' RACE reads. The sample shows about 560,000 distinct CDR3 sequences, roughly 17% of them seen only once. This receptor was identified in an adult woman who had mild COVID-19 (a few samples of this study predate the infection). Cell type and time point are not known. The chain has TRBV19 and TRBJ1-1; 12 nucleotides match TRBD1. The sample comprised PBMCs or a T cell subset sorted from them (not recorded which). The DNA for the CDR3 is TGTGCCAGTAGTGTACCGGGACAGGGGGCGCGGAACACTGAAGCTTTCTTT. It translates to CASSVPGQGARNTEAFF.